The rows below give T cell receptor beta chains drawn from one sample of a study of radiotherapy plus CTLA-4 blockade in lung cancer. TCRdb's copy holds only in-frame clones and misses some; the assay was immunoSEQ multiplex PCR. The sample records 30,000 to 40,000 clones, around 70% being singletons. Sequencing was performed on peripheral blood, taken from a patient treated with radiotherapy plus ipilimumab. The source of these receptors is a human donor with non-small cell lung cancer that progressed on radiotherapy plus ipilimumab. Both conserved end residues are part of each CDR3. The D gene is left open where the match is weak. Clone sizes are given selectively: once, few, many, or a class where the clone is expanded.

v_call: TRBV10-3; clone_size: NA; d_call: NA; j_call: TRBJ1-2; cdr3_nt: TGTGCCATTTCCGACAGAGGGGAGGGCTACACCTTC; cdr3_aa: CAISDRGEGYTF
v_call: TRBV30; clone_size: NA; d_call: TRBD1; j_call: TRBJ2-1; cdr3_nt: TGTGCCTGGGGGGACAGCTTAATCTCTTACAATGAGCAGTTCTTC; cdr3_aa: CAWGDSLISYNEQFF
v_call: TRBV29-1; clone_size: few; d_call: NA; j_call: TRBJ2-1; cdr3_nt: TGCAGCGTTGGAGTTTTGGGGGTCCAGGTCTTC; cdr3_aa: CSVGVLGVQVF
v_call: TRBV27; clone_size: NA; d_call: TRBD1; j_call: TRBJ1-4; cdr3_nt: TGTGCCAGCAGGGACAGGGGCGAAAAACTGTTTTTT; cdr3_aa: CASRDRGEKLFF
v_call: TRBV28; clone_size: NA; d_call: NA; j_call: TRBJ1-3; cdr3_nt: TGTGCCAGCAGTTTCCCAGCGGGAAACACCATATATTTT; cdr3_aa: CASSFPAGNTIYF
v_call: TRBV28; clone_size: NA; d_call: NA; j_call: TRBJ1-4; cdr3_nt: TGTGCCAGCAGTTTCCGCGGCGGAGAAAAACTGTTTTTT; cdr3_aa: CASSFRGGEKLFF
v_call: TRBV7-2; clone_size: NA; d_call: NA; j_call: TRBJ1-5; cdr3_nt: TGTGCCAGCAGCTTAGTAATCGGGCAGGGCGGTCAGCCCCAGCATTTT; cdr3_aa: CASSLVIGQGGQPQHF
v_call: TRBV29-1; clone_size: few; d_call: NA; j_call: TRBJ2-5; cdr3_nt: TGCAGCGTTGAAGATACCCTCGTGTCGGAGACCCAGTACTTC; cdr3_aa: CSVEDTLVSETQYF
v_call: TRBV15; clone_size: few; d_call: NA; j_call: TRBJ2-2; cdr3_nt: TGTGCCACCAGCAGAGGGGTAGGGGGGACCGGGGAGCTGTTTTTT; cdr3_aa: CATSRGVGGTGELFF
v_call: TRBV28; clone_size: NA; d_call: NA; j_call: TRBJ2-3; cdr3_nt: TGTGCCAGCAGTTTATACACAGGGAAGGGCACAGATACGCAGTATTTT; cdr3_aa: CASSLYTGKGTDTQYF
v_call: TRBV7-9; clone_size: once; d_call: NA; j_call: TRBJ2-3; cdr3_nt: TGTGCCAGCAGCCCACCGGCGGAATATGGAGATACGCAGTATTTT; cdr3_aa: CASSPPAEYGDTQYF
v_call: TRBV11-3; clone_size: NA; d_call: NA; j_call: TRBJ1-1; cdr3_nt: TGTGCCAGCAGCTTAGGAGGGAACACTGAAGCTTTCTTT; cdr3_aa: CASSLGGNTEAFF
v_call: TRBV4-1; clone_size: NA; d_call: NA; j_call: TRBJ1-5; cdr3_nt: TGCGCCAGCAGCCAAGGGATGGGACCGGTGGATCAGCCCCAGCATTTT; cdr3_aa: CASSQGMGPVDQPQHF
v_call: TRBV9; clone_size: NA; d_call: NA; j_call: TRBJ2-5; cdr3_nt: TGTGCCAGCAGCCGCCAAGGGGAGACCCAGTACTTC; cdr3_aa: CASSRQGETQYF
v_call: TRBV5-4; clone_size: NA; d_call: NA; j_call: TRBJ2-1; cdr3_nt: TGTGCCAGCAGTCATCTGGCGTTGGAGCAGTTCTTC; cdr3_aa: CASSHLALEQFF
v_call: TRBV5-1; clone_size: NA; d_call: TRBD2; j_call: TRBJ2-5; cdr3_nt: TGCGCCAGCAGCTTGGACGAACTAGCGGGAGTTGTGGAGACCCAGTACTTC; cdr3_aa: CASSLDELAGVVETQYF
v_call: TRBV2; clone_size: NA; d_call: NA; j_call: TRBJ1-2; cdr3_nt: TGTGCCAGCACGGCGGTGCCCGGCTATGGCTACACCTTC; cdr3_aa: CASTAVPGYGYTF
v_call: TRBV30; clone_size: once; d_call: NA; j_call: TRBJ1-3; cdr3_nt: TGTGCCTGGAGTGTAAGTGGAAACACCATATATTTT; cdr3_aa: CAWSVSGNTIYF
v_call: TRBV7-8; clone_size: NA; d_call: NA; j_call: TRBJ2-1; cdr3_nt: TGTGCCAGCAGCTCCGACTCCGCGGGTGAGCAGTTCTTC; cdr3_aa: CASSSDSAGEQFF
v_call: TRBV6-1; clone_size: NA; d_call: NA; j_call: TRBJ2-6; cdr3_nt: TGTGCCAGCAGTGAAGTGGTGGGAAGCTCTGGGGCCAACGTCCTGACTTTC; cdr3_aa: CASSEVVGSSGANVLTF
v_call: TRBV6-1; clone_size: NA; d_call: NA; j_call: TRBJ2-7; cdr3_nt: TGTGCCAGCAGTAAGACAGAGACCTACGAGCAGTACTTC; cdr3_aa: CASSKTETYEQYF
v_call: TRBV28; clone_size: NA; d_call: NA; j_call: TRBJ2-7; cdr3_nt: TGTGCCAGCAGTTTATTCGGGCTGGACCGATCAGTAAACGAGCAGTACTTC; cdr3_aa: CASSLFGLDRSVNEQYF
v_call: TRBV14; clone_size: NA; d_call: TRBD2; j_call: TRBJ2-2; cdr3_nt: TGTGCCAGCAGCCAGGTCGACGGGGGGACCGGGGAGCTGTTTTTT; cdr3_aa: CASSQVDGGTGELFF
v_call: TRBV19; clone_size: NA; d_call: NA; j_call: TRBJ1-5; cdr3_nt: TGTGCCAGTAGTATGGCGTCCTATAGCAATCAGCCCCAGCATTTT; cdr3_aa: CASSMASYSNQPQHF
v_call: TRBV14; clone_size: few; d_call: NA; j_call: TRBJ2-7; cdr3_nt: TGTGCCAGCAGCCAAGAAAGAGTGTTCGGGGAGCAGTACTTC; cdr3_aa: CASSQERVFGEQYF
v_call: TRBV10-3; clone_size: few; d_call: TRBD1; j_call: TRBJ1-1; cdr3_nt: TGTGCCATCAGTGAGTCCGAGGGACAGGGCAACACTGAAGCTTTCTTT; cdr3_aa: CAISESEGQGNTEAFF
v_call: TRBV19; clone_size: NA; d_call: TRBD1; j_call: TRBJ1-5; cdr3_nt: TGTGCCAGTATGGACAGGGCAGTCAGGCAGCCCCAGCATTTT; cdr3_aa: CASMDRAVRQPQHF
v_call: TRBV9; clone_size: NA; d_call: NA; j_call: TRBJ1-2; cdr3_nt: TGTGCCAGCAGCGTAGGACCCGACAGCGATTCCTATGGCTACACCTTC; cdr3_aa: CASSVGPDSDSYGYTF
v_call: TRBV29-1; clone_size: NA; d_call: TRBD1; j_call: TRBJ2-7; cdr3_nt: TGCAGCGTTGTGGACAGGGGCTACGAGCAGTACTTC; cdr3_aa: CSVVDRGYEQYF
v_call: TRBV7-3; clone_size: NA; d_call: NA; j_call: TRBJ2-7; cdr3_nt: TGTGCCAGCAGCCCCCGGTCAGACGGCGAGCAGTACTTC; cdr3_aa: CASSPRSDGEQYF
v_call: TRBV5-5; clone_size: NA; d_call: NA; j_call: TRBJ2-7; cdr3_nt: TGTGCCAGCAGCTTGGACCACATAGGAGACCTAGGGACCTACGAGCAGTACTTC; cdr3_aa: CASSLDHIGDLGTYEQYF
v_call: TRBV2; clone_size: NA; d_call: TRBD1; j_call: TRBJ2-7; cdr3_nt: TGTGCCAGCAGTCGGGACAGGGGAGGCGAGCAGTACTTC; cdr3_aa: CASSRDRGGEQYF
v_call: TRBV27; clone_size: NA; d_call: NA; j_call: TRBJ2-2; cdr3_nt: TGTGCCAGCAGTTTAAGAGCAGGGAACACCGGGGAGCTGTTTTTT; cdr3_aa: CASSLRAGNTGELFF
v_call: TRBV6-1; clone_size: few; d_call: TRBD1; j_call: TRBJ1-5; cdr3_nt: TGTGCCAGCACTCCGGGACAGTTCAATCAGCCCCAGCATTTT; cdr3_aa: CASTPGQFNQPQHF
v_call: TRBV7-2; clone_size: NA; d_call: NA; j_call: TRBJ1-3; cdr3_nt: TGTGCCAGCAGCTTAGGGGGCTCTGGAAACACCATATATTTT; cdr3_aa: CASSLGGSGNTIYF
v_call: TRBV11-2; clone_size: NA; d_call: NA; j_call: TRBJ2-7; cdr3_nt: TGTGCCAGCAGCTTAGGAGGGAACGAGCAGTACTTC; cdr3_aa: CASSLGGNEQYF
v_call: TRBV29-1; clone_size: NA; d_call: NA; j_call: TRBJ2-1; cdr3_nt: TGCAGCGTGGAACCCCTGACGTACAGCTCCTACAATGAGCAGTTCTTC; cdr3_aa: CSVEPLTYSSYNEQFF
v_call: TRBV7-9; clone_size: NA; d_call: NA; j_call: TRBJ1-4; cdr3_nt: TGTGCCAGCAGCCGCTTAGAGAATACGAGGGATGAAAAACTGTTTTTT; cdr3_aa: CASSRLENTRDEKLFF
v_call: TRBV10-2; clone_size: once; d_call: NA; j_call: TRBJ2-7; cdr3_nt: TGCGCCAGCAGTGTCCCGGGTGCGCAGGCTGGCGAGCAGTACTTC; cdr3_aa: CASSVPGAQAGEQYF
v_call: TRBV27; clone_size: NA; d_call: NA; j_call: TRBJ2-1; cdr3_nt: TGTGCCAGCAGTTACGGGAATGAGCAGTTCTTC; cdr3_aa: CASSYGNEQFF
v_call: TRBV19; clone_size: NA; d_call: NA; j_call: TRBJ2-3; cdr3_nt: TGTGCCAGTAGCGCCCGGGTGAGCACAGATACGCAGTATTTT; cdr3_aa: CASSARVSTDTQYF
v_call: TRBV7-9; clone_size: few; d_call: NA; j_call: TRBJ2-7; cdr3_nt: TGTGCCAGCACCCTCGGACCGGGAGAGCAGTACTTC; cdr3_aa: CASTLGPGEQYF
v_call: TRBV4-3; clone_size: NA; d_call: TRBD1; j_call: TRBJ1-2; cdr3_nt: TGCGCCAGCAGCCAAGATCTTGAGACAGGGCGAATCATCGGTGGCTACACCTTC; cdr3_aa: CASSQDLETGRIIGGYTF
v_call: TRBV4-3; clone_size: NA; d_call: NA; j_call: TRBJ1-4; cdr3_nt: TGCGCCAGCAGCCAGAGTCAGAATGAAAAACTGTTTTTT; cdr3_aa: CASSQSQNEKLFF
v_call: TRBV18; clone_size: NA; d_call: TRBD1; j_call: TRBJ1-6; cdr3_nt: TGTGCCAGCTCACCGACAGGGGGCATTGGTAATTCACCCCTCCACTTT; cdr3_aa: CASSPTGGIGNSPLHF
v_call: TRBV7-2; clone_size: NA; d_call: TRBD1; j_call: TRBJ1-2; cdr3_nt: TGTGCCAGCAGCTTGCCTTCACAGGGGTTCTATGGCTACACCTTC; cdr3_aa: CASSLPSQGFYGYTF
v_call: TRBV28; clone_size: NA; d_call: NA; j_call: TRBJ1-1; cdr3_nt: TGTGCCAGCAGCCCGGGGGAATTCGGGCGAGCTTTCTTT; cdr3_aa: CASSPGEFGRAFF
v_call: TRBV7-8; clone_size: few; d_call: TRBD1; j_call: TRBJ2-3; cdr3_nt: TGTGCCAGCAGCGCGACCGGGACAGGGGCAGATACGCAGTATTTT; cdr3_aa: CASSATGTGADTQYF
v_call: TRBV13; clone_size: once; d_call: NA; j_call: TRBJ2-1; cdr3_nt: TGTGCCAGCAGCTTTACGGGGAATGAGCAGTTCTTC; cdr3_aa: CASSFTGNEQFF
v_call: TRBV6-6; clone_size: NA; d_call: NA; j_call: TRBJ1-6; cdr3_nt: TGTGCCAGCAGTTACTGGTCCTCACCCCTCCACTTT; cdr3_aa: CASSYWSSPLHF
v_call: TRBV11-2; clone_size: NA; d_call: TRBD2; j_call: TRBJ2-5; cdr3_nt: TGTGCCAGCAGCTTGCGAGATAGCGGGGCCTACCAAGAGACCCAGTACTTC; cdr3_aa: CASSLRDSGAYQETQYF
v_call: TRBV5-4; clone_size: NA; d_call: NA; j_call: TRBJ1-3; cdr3_nt: TGTGCCAGCAGCTTGTCAGATTACCACTCTGGAAACACCATATATTTT; cdr3_aa: CASSLSDYHSGNTIYF
v_call: TRBV6-1; clone_size: NA; d_call: TRBD2; j_call: TRBJ2-7; cdr3_nt: TGTGCCAGCAGGGCTCTAGCGGTAAACTCCTACGAGCAGTACTTC; cdr3_aa: CASRALAVNSYEQYF
v_call: TRBV6-5; clone_size: few; d_call: TRBD1; j_call: TRBJ2-1; cdr3_nt: TGTGCCAGCAGTTTCCTAGCAGGGGGCGATGAGCAGTTCTTC; cdr3_aa: CASSFLAGGDEQFF
v_call: TRBV7-8; clone_size: few; d_call: TRBD1; j_call: TRBJ2-7; cdr3_nt: TGTGCCAGCAGCTTCCCGACAGGGAAGCAGTACTTC; cdr3_aa: CASSFPTGKQYF